This T cell receptor (beta chain) originates from a study of T-cell reconstitution after alpha-beta-depleted transplantation in children. The TCRbeta library was prepared with unique molecular identifiers. TCRdb independently ran MiXCR on the PCR reads; one entry per CDR3 protein. The sample has approximately 510,000 distinct CDR3 sequences; about a sixth are singletons. The germline V gene has CDR1 SGHTA and CDR2 FQGNSA. The CDR3 is 13 amino acids. V was trimmed by 3 bases and J by 5 bases, leaving 8 bases between them. This sample comprised PBMCs from the stem cell graft donor, obtained from the stem cell graft. The origin of this receptor is a human donor who donated a stem cell graft to a child with acute lymphoblastic leukemia. V gene TRBV7-2 combines with J gene TRBJ1-5; D ambiguous. In DNA form, the CDR3 reads TGTGCCAGCAGCTTGACATTCGATCAGCCCCAGCATTTT. Amino acid sequence: CASSLTFDQPQHF.